Sequencing of this T cell receptor beta chain was carried out in a study of blood T cells in healthy people across ages. For this clonotype: Its antigen is not identified.

For the second PCR, which ran for about 6 to 12 cycles, a sample-barcoded 5' primer and a J-beta primer mix were used. Each TCR beta cDNA got a 12-nucleotide random molecular identifier. TCRdb used MiXCR to reprocess the 5' RACE reads, holding one entry per CDR3 protein. The sample consists of about 1.5 million distinct CDR3 sequences, 42% of them appearing once. General observations from the study: Conclusively comparing naive with antigen-experienced cells was impossible with unsorted PBMCs. Roughly linear declines in TCR beta diversity per million T cells occurred with age.

There are 15 residues in the CDR3. J was trimmed by 8 bases and V by 3 bases; bases with no gene match: 12. Germline V gene lookup returns CDR1 SGHRS and CDR2 YFSETQ. Sequenced input: blood. The chain carries TRBV5-1 and TRBJ1-1, with 8 bases lining up with TRBD1. This receptor was obtained from a woman aged 18-29 years in good health. The CDR3 spells CASSWWTGPEEEAFF. DNA for the CDR3: TGCGCCAGCAGCTGGTGGACAGGGCCGGAGGAGGAAGCTTTCTTT.